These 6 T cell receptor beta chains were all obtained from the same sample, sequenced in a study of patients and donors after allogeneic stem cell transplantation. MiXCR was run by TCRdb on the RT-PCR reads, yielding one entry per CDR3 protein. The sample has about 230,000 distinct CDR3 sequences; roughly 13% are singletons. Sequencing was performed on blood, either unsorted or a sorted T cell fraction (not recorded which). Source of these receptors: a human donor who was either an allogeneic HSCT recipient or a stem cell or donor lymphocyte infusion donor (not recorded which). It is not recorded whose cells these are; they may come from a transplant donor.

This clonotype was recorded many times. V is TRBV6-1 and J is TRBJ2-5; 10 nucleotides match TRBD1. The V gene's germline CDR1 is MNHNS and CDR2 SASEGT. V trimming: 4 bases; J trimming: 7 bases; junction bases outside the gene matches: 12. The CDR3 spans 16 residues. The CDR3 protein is CASSAPRQGAKRTQYF. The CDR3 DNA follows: TGTGCCAGCAGTGCACCGAGACAGGGGGCGAAGCGGACCCAGTACTTC.

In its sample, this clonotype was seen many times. CDR3 in DNA: TGCAGTGCTAGAGATGACAGGCTCAGCTACACCTTC. Protein: CSARDDRLSYTF. V and J are TRBV20-1 and TRBJ1-2; tentatively, D is TRBD1 (6 bases). Germline lookup yields CDR1 DFQATT and CDR2 SNEGSKA (reference sequence). V lost 0 bases and J 9 bases, leaving 11 bases between the germline ends. The CDR3 totals 12 residues.

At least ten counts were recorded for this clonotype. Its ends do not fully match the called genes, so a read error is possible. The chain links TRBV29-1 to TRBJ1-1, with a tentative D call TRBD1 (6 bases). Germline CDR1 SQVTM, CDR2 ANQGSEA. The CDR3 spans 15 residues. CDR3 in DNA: TGCAGCGTGGGGGGGCTTACAAACTTGAACGCTGAAGCTTTCTTT. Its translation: CSVGGLTNLNAEAFF. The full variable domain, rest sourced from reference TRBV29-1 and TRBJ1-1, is SAVISQKPSRDICQRGTSLTIQCQVDSQVTMMFWYRQQPGQSLTLIATANQGSEATYESGFVIDKFPISRPNLTFSTLTVSNMSPEDSSIYLCSVGGLTNLNAEAFFGQGTRLTVV.

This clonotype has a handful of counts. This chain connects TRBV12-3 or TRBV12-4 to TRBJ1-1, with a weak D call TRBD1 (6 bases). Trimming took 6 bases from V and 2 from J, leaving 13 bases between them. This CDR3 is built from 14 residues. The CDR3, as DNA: TGTGCCAGCAGAATGGACGGGGGCAACACTGAAGCTTTCTTT. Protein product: CASRMDGGNTEAFF.

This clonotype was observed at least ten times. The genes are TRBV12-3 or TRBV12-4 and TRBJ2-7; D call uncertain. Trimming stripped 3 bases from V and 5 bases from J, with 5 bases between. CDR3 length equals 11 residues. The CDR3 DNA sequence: TGTGCCAGCAGTTTGGACCACGAGCAGTACTTC. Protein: CASSLDHEQYF.

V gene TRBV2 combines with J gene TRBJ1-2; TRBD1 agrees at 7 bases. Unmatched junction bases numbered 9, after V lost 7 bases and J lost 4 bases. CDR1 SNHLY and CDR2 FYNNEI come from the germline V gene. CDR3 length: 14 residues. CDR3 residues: CASILGEGAYGYTF. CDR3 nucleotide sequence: TGTGCCAGCATTCTTGGGGAGGGGGCCTATGGCTACACCTTC.